This T cell receptor (beta chain) was obtained from a study of identical twins. General study results and limits: Insertions ran lower in abundant cord blood beta clonotypes, though not in memory repertoires. Zero-insertion analyses were open to partial confounding by invariant MAIT and iNKT cells.

This clonotype was seen more than once but under ten times. The antigen remains undetermined. MiXCR, applied by TCRdb to the 5' RACE reads, yields one record per CDR3 protein. The sample carries around 670,000 distinct CDR3 sequences, roughly 6% recorded once. The CDR3 sequence is 15 residues long. The V end lost 5 bases, the J end lost 2 bases, and 15 bases lay between the germline ends. The rearrangement uses TRBV12-3 or TRBV12-4 and TRBJ1-2, with D unclear. Sequencing used naive T cells sorted from blood. The clonotype was recovered from a man in his late teens or twenties in good health. The CDR3 sequence is CASSLINPLNYGYTF. CDR3 in DNA: TGTGCCAGCAGTCTCATAAACCCATTGAACTATGGCTACACCTTC.